This TCR beta chain was identified during a study of blood T cell repertoires in COVID-19. The germline V and J ends were trimmed by 2 bases and 3 bases, with 6 bases remaining between them. There are 12 residues in the CDR3. Germline V gives CDR1 SGHKS, CDR2 YYEKEE (reference sequence). Seattle cases were enrolled at active infection and followed longitudinally. Original data processing: Amplification from reference gene primers served as the basis for estimated nucleated cell counts. TCRdb's copy holds only in-frame clones and misses some; the assay was immunoSEQ multiplex PCR. That table is the source of V, J and clone size, and D and trimming were worked out from the DNA. Of 450,000 or so clones listed, around 90% were seen once; the top ten hold 0.65% to 1%.

The receptor was derived from a young man with COVID-19, enrolled during active disease. Material for sequencing was peripheral blood. This chain connects TRBV5-5 to TRBJ2-7; unclear D gene. The CDR3 sequence is CASSFPNYEQYF. For the CDR3, the DNA is TGTGCCAGCAGCTTTCCCAACTACGAGCAGTACTTC.